This TCR beta chain was found in a study of cytomegalovirus exposure and HLA in healthy donors listed by TCRdb under 2017. With regard to the full study: An earlier analysis of about 560 of the donors reported approximately 300 Gb of sequence data and around 110 million unique TCR beta sequences obtained from approximately 180 million T cells. Across some 400 genotyped donors of the cohort, an average of roughly 250,000 unique TCR beta nucleotide sequences per donor were sequenced, and around 19% of those sequences were non-productive. HLA typing included class I and class II loci at four-digit resolution. In a later genetic analysis, genome-wide SNP genotypes for about three fifths of the roughly 670 donors were used, and that subset was treated as a discovery cohort. A separate validation cohort of over 95 different subjects was used in addition to the 666-subject first cohort. Of the roughly 400 genotyped donors, roughly 85% fell in the genetic ancestry cluster associated with self-reported Caucasian donors. The number of donors typed differed by locus, with roughly 629-640 for A, B, C, DRB1 and DQB1, around 500 for DQA1, 600 to 610 for DPA1, and around 450 for DPB1. To predict cytomegalovirus infection status, the study combined high-throughput TCR immunosequencing, statistical association of individual TCRs with disease status, and machine learning. Because of strong linkage in the cohort, a handful of DR-DQ haplotypes were treated as single units for association and clustering. Donor age, sex, ethnicity and CMV serostatus were compiled alongside the repertoire data. In the later analysis, no new phenotypic data were used to find candidate immune exposures; instead, reliance was placed on TCR beta sequences and their occurrence across donors. To decide whether each TCR beta V gene segment behaved as functional or pseudogenic, an earlier analysis of approximately 620 of the donors relied on high-throughput TCR beta sequencing. In a later analysis, previously published TCR beta repertoires from 550 to 700 donors were re-analyzed and high-resolution HLA genotyping was added so that TCR occurrence patterns could be studied. The study used immunosequencing to profile the T cell repertoires of approximately 650 subjects and linked those repertoires to cytomegalovirus serostatus. All discovery cohort repertoires had been generated on a single sequencing platform. The study was designed to test whether signatures of past pathogen exposure could be identified by cataloging public T cell receptors. Around 320 gigabases of sequencing data and 70 million to 100 million unique TCR sequences were included in an early release covering roughly 600 HLA-typed donors.

In total, 500 to 700 healthy bone marrow donors made up the cohort. All cohort members were sampled while nominally healthy, although unrecorded immune exposures were likely present. The donor tested CMV seronegative and was one of the 352 seronegative cohort members. A peripheral blood sample was provided by each donor, and peripheral blood mononuclear cells were used for TCR beta sequencing. The Qiagen DNeasy Blood Extraction Kit was used to extract genomic DNA from the blood cell samples. To prepare the library, the immunoSEQ multiplex PCR assay was applied. A mixture of 60 forward primers for TCR Vbeta segments and 13 reverse primers for TCR Jbeta segments was used in the multiplex PCR. The CDR3 region of rearranged TCR beta genes was amplified from genomic DNA by a multiplex PCR assay. On the Illumina HiSeq System, the amplified TCR beta libraries were sequenced as 87-base-pair reads. The paper's data handling went like this. A later analysis counted about 80 million unique TCR beta chains across the 640 or so repertoires, and some 11 million of these chains were shared by at least two donors. To remove PCR and sequencing errors, raw reads were error-corrected and collapsed into unique sequences using a nearest-neighbor algorithm that merged closely related sequences. V, D and J gene segments were assigned by aligning CDR3 sequences to IMGT reference sequences. For a sequence to be retained, a match of at least six nucleotides to both a V gene segment and a J gene segment was required. A rearrangement counted as productive if the CDR3 had no stop codons and remained in frame with V and J, and every other rearrangement counted as non-productive. CDR3 was defined according to IMGT convention as the region running from the second conserved V-encoded cysteine to the conserved J-encoded phenylalanine. The earlier analysis of about 590 of the donors excluded sequences that lacked an unambiguous match to a single V gene segment. An earlier analysis of several hundred of the donors classified V segments as functional when productive rearrangements were above 56.7% and as segregating when the standard deviation between donors was above 5%. A statistical classification framework was developed to diagnose cytomegalovirus status using the catalog of TCR beta chain sequences. V and J gene assignment, in a later analysis, came from comparing TCR nucleotide sequences with IMGT/GENE-DB human TR gene sequences. A later analysis assigned CDR3 sequences and most-parsimonious VDJ recombination scenarios with the TCRdist pipeline. In a later analysis, every TCR beta chain was defined by the combination of its CDR3 amino acid sequence and its V-gene family, and reads without a unique V-gene family were dropped. As a way to deal with suspected cross-contamination and a sequencing artifact, a later analysis dropped nearly 600 nucleotide sequences that were highly shared and had low generation probability. In a later analysis, a clonal expansion index was calculated for each public chain from normalized within-repertoire ranks of inferred template counts. In a later analysis, generation probabilities were computed with a VDJ recombination model fitted to out-of-frame rearrangements, and the resulting probabilities were checked against IGoR. In a later analysis, hypergeometric tests were used to score TCR-TCR, TCR-HLA and TCR-CMV co-occurrence, with a repertoire-size bias correction applied to TCR pairs. A later analysis estimated false discovery rates by permuting HLA or CMV assignments 20 times. In a later analysis, co-occurring TCRs were grouped using DBSCAN, with TCRdist sequence similarity added in when clustering inside HLA-allele-positive subsets. Repertoires with fewer than 30,000 or more than 120,000 public chains were left out of co-occurrence clustering, as were five repertoires with anomalous nucleotide sharing. This immuneACCESS table, as held by TCRdb, lists in-frame sequences with V and J called but not all clones. Of the missing ones, under half trace to an unresolved V gene in checked studies; the others have no known cause. That table supplies the V and J calls and clone size; D and trimming were determined from the DNA. This sample gives 100,000 or so clones in total; approximately 86% of them show up just once. The ten largest make up 5.5% to 7% of the sample.

Note on this clone: There is no known antigen for this receptor. No much larger clone exists at a distance of one base, and base qualities are not known.

CDR1 and CDR2 (SGHTA, FQGTGA) derive from the germline V gene. The CDR3, cysteine through phenylalanine, is 14 amino acids long. The entry retains the CDR3 DNA only, 42 bases that are in frame from base 1. At the junction V is shortened by 5 bases and J by 3 bases; bases outside the gene matches: 4. The full study reports these points: Because the 87-base-pair reads could not distinguish some IMGT-functional V segments, including TRBV6-2 and TRBV6-3, those segments were excluded. A cluster of highly shared sequence variants was judged likely to be a technical artifact of the sequencing pipeline. Three of the identified cytomegalovirus-associated TCR beta chains were confirmed in vitro to be specific for cytomegalovirus antigens. In a later analysis, HLA-associated TCR beta chains were found to be more clonally expanded and to have lower generation probabilities than equally common non-associated chains. For the cohort, immune exposure information was limited to CMV serostatus. In a later analysis, several top co-occurrence clusters were reported to appear linked to parvovirus B19, influenza, CMV and Epstein-Barr virus. Roughly uniform sequencing depth across donors was assumed in presence/absence analyses, although this assumption may not hold. Because counts were too low, about 15 rarely observed V segments, including chromosome 9 orphons, were left out of the earlier analysis of a few hundred of the donors. The study gave a list of 150 to 200 TCR beta chains associated with cytomegalovirus. In an earlier analysis of some 550 of the donors, most TCR beta V segments were observed in productive rearrangements about 90% or about 30% of the time, broadly matching IMGT annotations. Compared with the roughly 670-donor mean, donors in an Asian-associated ancestry cluster had fewer N-insertions in productive TCRs, according to a later genetic analysis. Most TCR sequences were seen in very few donors, while some public TCRs were found in many individuals. Because HLA typing was missing for some donors at each locus, association tests included only the typed subset. This cohort had only TCR beta chains sequenced, and the lack of alpha or paired-chain data limited which features could be detected. An association between a missense DCLRE1C variant and V-gene and J-gene trimming of TCR beta chains was found in a later genetic analysis and replicated in an independent cohort. Strong co-occurrence of HLA alleles, especially DR and DQ, made assigning TCR associations to individual alleles difficult. Cytomegalovirus status was reported to be diagnosed by the classifier with high specificity and sensitivity in both the original and validation cohorts. According to the authors, the approach could potentially be generalized to other disease states and immunological phenotypes. In a later analysis, the rate of TCR association differed among HLA loci, with DRB1 alleles having the most associated TCRs and HLA-C alleles having the fewest. Most CMV-associated TCR beta chains appeared to be HLA-restricted in a later analysis, and the HLA associations seemed to be driven largely by CMV exposure. Linkage disequilibrium might explain the correlated functional status among segregating V segments, but an unknown experimental factor could not be excluded. A further reported finding was that TCR beta sequences accurately predicted the HLA-A and HLA-B alleles for most subjects in the first cohort. Specific HLA alleles were associated with 18,000 or so TCR beta sequences at a false discovery rate of 0.05 in a later analysis.

This receptor was identified in a man between 18 and 35 years old in good health and CMV-seronegative. The sequenced sample consisted of PBMCs. Recombination joined TRBV7-3 with TRBJ2-7; 10 bases in the middle match TRBD2. The CDR3 region: CASSQAGGLYEQYF. The sequenced DNA: TGTGCCAGCAGCCAAGCGGGAGGGCTCTACGAGCAGTACTTC. Supplemented by the reference TRBV7-3 and TRBJ2-7 proteins around the CDR3, the complete variable domain is GAGVSQTPSNKVTEKGKYVELRCDPISGHTALYWYRQSLGQGPEFLIYFQGTGAADDSGLPNDRFFAVRPEGSVSTLKIQRTERGDSAVYLCASSQAGGLYEQYFGPGTRLTVT.